This T cell receptor (beta chain) was recorded in a study of cytomegalovirus exposure and HLA in healthy donors. Study results and limitations: In vitro work confirmed that a few CMV-associated chains recognize CMV antigens. Immune exposure information available was restricted to CMV serostatus. Many donors shared some public TCRs, even though most TCR sequences were rare.

A word on this clone: No antigen is known for it.

PCR employed 60 Vbeta and 13 Jbeta primers. Data came from immunoSEQ multiplex PCR; TCRdb stores just in-frame clones and leaves some out. The sample includes about 130,000 clones, roughly 66% of them seen just once. The CDR3 sequence is 15 residues long. Germline CDR1 reads MGHRA; CDR2 reads YSYEKL. The ends lost 2 bases at V and 7 bases at J; junction bases unmatched: 8. The sequence derives from a man aged 55 to 69 in good health and CMV-seropositive. The chain employs TRBV4-1 and TRBJ1-5, with 7 bases aligning to TRBD1. Sequencing was performed on PBMCs. CDR3 sequence: CASSQLQGWVQPQHF. CDR3 bases: TGCGCCAGCAGCCAATTACAGGGGTGGGTGCAGCCCCAGCATTTT.